This T cell receptor beta chain derives from a study of blood T cell repertoires in COVID-19. About the study: All recovered Cohort 3 donors got two negative PCRs, got clearance, or saw symptom resolution. Sites in the United States, Italy and Spain provided acute and convalescent COVID-19 samples.

This clone was seen a single time. TCRdb keeps only in-frame clones here, not all; method: immunoSEQ multiplex PCR. The table includes some 190,000 clones, about 86% detected once. This study enrolled people aged roughly 18 to 90 from approximately 24 US geographic areas. Cohorts were determined from participant-reported clinical history. Trimming cost V 5 bases and J 4 bases, with 14 bases left between them. Germline values: CDR1 GTSNPN, CDR2 SVGIG (reference sequence). CDR3 length equals 13 residues. This TCR derives from a woman between 35 and 50 years old in a cohort exposed to, infected with or recovered from COVID-19 (not recorded which). V is TRBV30 and J is TRBJ1-2; tentatively, D is TRBD1 (5 bases). The sample was PBMCs or T cells enriched from blood (not recorded which). The CDR3 sequence: CAWDSDRLYGYTF. CDR3 DNA: TGTGCCTGGGACAGTGATCGGCTCTATGGCTACACCTTC. The full variable domain, in which reference TRBV30 and TRBJ1-2 provide the parts outside the CDR3, is SQTIHQWPATLVQPVGSPLSLECTVEGTSNPNLYWYRQAAGRGLQLLFYSVGIGQISSEVPQNLSASRPQDRQFILSSKKLLLSDSGFYLCAWDSDRLYGYTFGSGTRLTVV.